This T cell receptor (beta chain) was identified during a study of blood T cell repertoires in COVID-19. Study in general: Researchers got acute and convalescent COVID-19 samples from the United States, Italy and Spain.

In its sample, this clone was seen once. The germline CDR1 and CDR2 sequences are MNHNY and SVGAGI (reference sequence). This CDR3 contains 12 residues. Trimming removed 6 bases at V and 1 base at J, with 7 bases between. Methods used by the authors: Researchers report that nucleated cell counts were estimated from reference gene primer amplification. Data came from immunoSEQ multiplex PCR; TCRdb stores just in-frame clones and leaves some out. The V and J calls and the clone size are those of that table, but D and trimming were determined from the DNA. The sample consists of roughly 100,000 clones, 70% to 90% of them appearing once.

Material: peripheral blood. The source of this sequence is a human donor in a cohort sampled during active COVID-19. The V gene is TRBV6-6, the J gene TRBJ2-7; a possible D gene is TRBD1 (6 bases). The CDR3 sequence is CASSGQSYEQYF. Here the CDR3 DNA reads TGTGCCAGCAGCGGACAGTCCTACGAGCAGTACTTC.